The clone carrying this TCR beta chain was seen at least ten times. Antigen unknown. The sample comes from a study of CD8+CD57+ T cells in acquired aplastic anemia. About the research overall: Quantities of DNA derived from sorted CD4+ and CD8+ cells averaged 3.2 ug.

The CDR3 is 13 residues long. Trimming removed 1 base from V and 8 bases from J, with 10 bases in between. The germline CDR1 and CDR2 sequences are KGHDR and SFDVKD. For sequencing, patients were chosen who had shown expansion of CD8+CD57+ cells by flow cytometry. The diagnosis in all patients was severe acquired aplastic anemia. Patients were therapy-naive when their blood was sampled. Whole-study findings and limits: CD8+ Simpson's diversity did not differ significantly between patients and controls.

TCR beta VDJ and CDR3 profiles were obtained from a genomic DNA template. TCRdb recomputed calls from the reads with MiXCR, one row per CDR3 protein. The table has approximately 130,000 distinct CDR3 sequences, under 65% seen once. The gene calls are TRBV24-1 and TRBJ1-1, with D perhaps TRBD1 (5 bases). The origin of this receptor is a human donor with aplastic anemia. The sample taken for sequencing was sorted CD4+, CD8+, or CD8+CD57+ T cells (not recorded which) from PBMCs. The CDR3 DNA reads TGTGCCACCAGTGATTTAATAACAGGAGAAGCTTTCTTT. It codes for CATSDLITGEAFF.